This TCR beta chain originates from a study of T cell changes during pregnancy in multiple sclerosis. Generated by immunoSEQ multiplex PCR, the TCRdb table keeps only in-frame clones and is missing some. The sample lists about 34,000 clones; about nine tenths were seen once. CDR3 size: 15 residues. Unmatched junction bases numbered 4, after V lost 4 bases and J lost 4 bases. CDR1 is MNHEY and CDR2 is SMNVEV in the germline V gene (reference sequence). V usage is TRBV27 and J usage is TRBJ2-2, with 9 bases fitting TRBD2. Source: CD8+ T cells from peripheral blood mononuclear cells, taken before pregnancy. The clonotype originates from a female donor with multiple sclerosis, enrolled in a pregnancy study. Here the CDR3 DNA reads TGTGCCAGCAGTTGGGTAGCGGGAGTCACCGGGGAGCTGTTTTTT. Amino acids: CASSWVAGVTGELFF.